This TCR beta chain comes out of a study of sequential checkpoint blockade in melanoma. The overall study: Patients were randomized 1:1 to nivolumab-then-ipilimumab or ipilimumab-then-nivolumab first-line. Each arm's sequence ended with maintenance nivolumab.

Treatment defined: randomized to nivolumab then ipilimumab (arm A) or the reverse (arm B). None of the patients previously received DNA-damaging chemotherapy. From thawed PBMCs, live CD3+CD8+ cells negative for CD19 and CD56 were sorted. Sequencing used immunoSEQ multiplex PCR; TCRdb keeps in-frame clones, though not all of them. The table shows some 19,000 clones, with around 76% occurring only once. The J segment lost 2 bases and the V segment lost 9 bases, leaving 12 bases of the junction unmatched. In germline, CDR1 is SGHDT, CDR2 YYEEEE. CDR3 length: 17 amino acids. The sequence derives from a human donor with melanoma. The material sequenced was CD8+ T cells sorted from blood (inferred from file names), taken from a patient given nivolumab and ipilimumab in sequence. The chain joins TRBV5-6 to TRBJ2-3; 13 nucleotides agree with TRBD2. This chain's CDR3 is CANIHGTSGKITDTQYF. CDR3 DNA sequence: TGTGCCAACATACATGGGACTAGCGGGAAAATCACAGATACGCAGTATTTT.